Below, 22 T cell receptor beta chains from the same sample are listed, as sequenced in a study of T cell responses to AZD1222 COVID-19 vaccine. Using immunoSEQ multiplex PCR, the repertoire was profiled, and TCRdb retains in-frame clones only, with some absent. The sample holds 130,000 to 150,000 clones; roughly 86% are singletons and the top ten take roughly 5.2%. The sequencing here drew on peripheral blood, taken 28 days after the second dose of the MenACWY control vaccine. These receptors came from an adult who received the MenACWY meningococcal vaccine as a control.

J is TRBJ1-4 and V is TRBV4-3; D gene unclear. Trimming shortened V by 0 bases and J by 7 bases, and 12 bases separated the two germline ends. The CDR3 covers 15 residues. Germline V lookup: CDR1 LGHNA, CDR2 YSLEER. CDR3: CASSQETPTREKLFF. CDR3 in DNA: TGCGCCAGCAGCCAAGAAACTCCTACCCGTGAAAAACTGTTTTTT.

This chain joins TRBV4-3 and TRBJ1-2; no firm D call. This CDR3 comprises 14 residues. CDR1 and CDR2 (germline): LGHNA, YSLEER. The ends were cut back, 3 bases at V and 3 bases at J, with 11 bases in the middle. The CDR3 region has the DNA TGCGCCAGCAGCCAGGATCGGGGATACTATGGCTACACCTTC. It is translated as CASSQDRGYYGYTF.

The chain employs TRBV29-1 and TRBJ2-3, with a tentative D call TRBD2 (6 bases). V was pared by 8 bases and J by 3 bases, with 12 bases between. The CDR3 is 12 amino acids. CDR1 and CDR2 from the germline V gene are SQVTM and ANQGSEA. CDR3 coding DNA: TGCAGCAGCGGCGCGGGAACAGATACGCAGTATTTT. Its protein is CSSGAGTDTQYF.

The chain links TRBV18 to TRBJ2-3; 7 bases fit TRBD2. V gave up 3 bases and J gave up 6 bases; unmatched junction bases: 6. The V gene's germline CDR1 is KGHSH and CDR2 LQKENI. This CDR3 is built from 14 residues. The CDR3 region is CASSPRGFGDTQYF. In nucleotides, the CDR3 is TGTGCCAGCTCACCGCGGGGGTTTGGGGATACGCAGTATTTT.

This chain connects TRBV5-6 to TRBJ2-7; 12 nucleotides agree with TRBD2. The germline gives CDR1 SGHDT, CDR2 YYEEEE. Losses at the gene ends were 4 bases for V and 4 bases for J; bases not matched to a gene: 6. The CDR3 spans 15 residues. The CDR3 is CASSEGLAGPYEQYF. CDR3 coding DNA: TGTGCCAGCAGCGAGGGACTAGCGGGCCCTTACGAGCAGTACTTC.

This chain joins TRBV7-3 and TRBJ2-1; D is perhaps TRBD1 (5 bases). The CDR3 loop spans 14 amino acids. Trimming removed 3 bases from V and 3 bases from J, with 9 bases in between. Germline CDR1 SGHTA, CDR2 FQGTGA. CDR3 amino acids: CASSLTTDYNEQFF. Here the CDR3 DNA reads TGTGCCAGCAGCTTGACGACAGACTACAATGAGCAGTTCTTC.

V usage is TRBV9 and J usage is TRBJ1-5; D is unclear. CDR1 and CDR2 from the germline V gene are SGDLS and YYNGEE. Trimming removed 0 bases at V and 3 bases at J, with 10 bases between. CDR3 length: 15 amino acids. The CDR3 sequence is CASSVARPNNQPQHF. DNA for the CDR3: TGTGCCAGCAGCGTAGCCCGGCCGAACAATCAGCCCCAGCATTTT.

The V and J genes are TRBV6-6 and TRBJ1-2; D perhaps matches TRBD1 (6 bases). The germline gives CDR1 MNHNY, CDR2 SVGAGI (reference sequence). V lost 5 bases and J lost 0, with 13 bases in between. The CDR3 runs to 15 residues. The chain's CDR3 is CASSAGTSSNYGYTF. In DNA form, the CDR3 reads TGTGCCAGCAGTGCCGGGACATCCTCTAACTATGGCTACACCTTC.

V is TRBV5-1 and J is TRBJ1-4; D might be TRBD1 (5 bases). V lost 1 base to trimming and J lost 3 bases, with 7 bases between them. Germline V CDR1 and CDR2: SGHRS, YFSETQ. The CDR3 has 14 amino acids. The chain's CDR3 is CASSLLGANEKLFF. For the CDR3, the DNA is TGCGCCAGCAGCTTGTTGGGGGCTAATGAAAAACTGTTTTTT. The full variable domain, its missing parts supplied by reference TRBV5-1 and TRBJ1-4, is KAGVTQTPRYLIKTRGQQVTLSCSPISGHRSVSWYQQTPGQGLQFLFEYFSETQRNKGNFPGRFSGRQFSNSRSEMNVSTLELGDSALYLCASSLLGANEKLFFGSGTQLSVL.

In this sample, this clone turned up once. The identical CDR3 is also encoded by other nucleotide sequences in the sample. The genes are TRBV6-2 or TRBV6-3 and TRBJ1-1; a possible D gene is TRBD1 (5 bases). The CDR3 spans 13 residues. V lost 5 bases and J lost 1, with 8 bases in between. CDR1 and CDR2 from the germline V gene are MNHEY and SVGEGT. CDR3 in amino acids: CASSGQGNTEAFF. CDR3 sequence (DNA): TGTGCCAGCAGTGGGCAGGGGAACACTGAAGCTTTCTTT.

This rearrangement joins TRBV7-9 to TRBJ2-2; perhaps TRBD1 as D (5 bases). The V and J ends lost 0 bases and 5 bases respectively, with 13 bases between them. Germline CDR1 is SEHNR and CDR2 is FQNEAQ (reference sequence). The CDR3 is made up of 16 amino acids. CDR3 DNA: TGTGCCAGCAGCTTAGCGCTAGGGGATTTGACCGGGGAGCTGTTTTTT. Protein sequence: CASSLALGDLTGELFF.

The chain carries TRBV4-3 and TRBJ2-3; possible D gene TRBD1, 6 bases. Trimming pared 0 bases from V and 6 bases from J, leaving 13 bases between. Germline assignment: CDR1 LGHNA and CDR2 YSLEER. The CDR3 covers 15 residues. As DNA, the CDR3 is TGCGCCAGCAGCCAAGACACAGGGAAAGGGGATACGCAGTATTTT. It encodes CASSQDTGKGDTQYF.

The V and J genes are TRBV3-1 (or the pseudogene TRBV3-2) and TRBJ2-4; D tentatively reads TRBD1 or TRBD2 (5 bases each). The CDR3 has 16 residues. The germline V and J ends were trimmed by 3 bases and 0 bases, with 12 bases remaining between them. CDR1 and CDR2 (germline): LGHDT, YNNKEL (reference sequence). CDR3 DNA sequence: TGTGCCAGCAGCCAGGGACGGATCTTAGCCAAAAACATTCAGTACTTC. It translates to CASSQGRILAKNIQYF.

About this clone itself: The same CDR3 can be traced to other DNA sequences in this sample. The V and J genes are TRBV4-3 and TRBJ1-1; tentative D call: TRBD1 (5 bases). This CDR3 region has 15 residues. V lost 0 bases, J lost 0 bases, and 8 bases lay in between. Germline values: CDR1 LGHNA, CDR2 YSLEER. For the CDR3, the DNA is TGCGCCAGCAGCCAAGAGGCAGGGTTGAACACTGAAGCTTTCTTT. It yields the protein CASSQEAGLNTEAFF.

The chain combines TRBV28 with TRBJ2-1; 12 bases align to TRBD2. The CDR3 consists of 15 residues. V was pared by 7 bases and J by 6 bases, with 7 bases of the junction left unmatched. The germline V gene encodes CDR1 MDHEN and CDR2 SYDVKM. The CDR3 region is CASTPSGRARNEQFF. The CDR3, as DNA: TGTGCCAGCACCCCTAGCGGGAGGGCCCGCAATGAGCAGTTCTTC.

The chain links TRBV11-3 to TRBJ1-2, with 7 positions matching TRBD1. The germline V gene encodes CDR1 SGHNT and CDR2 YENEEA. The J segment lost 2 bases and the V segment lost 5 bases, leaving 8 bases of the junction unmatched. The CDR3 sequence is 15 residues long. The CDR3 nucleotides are TGTGCCAGCAGCCCACTCCTGACAGGGAACTATGGCTACACCTTC. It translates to CASSPLLTGNYGYTF.

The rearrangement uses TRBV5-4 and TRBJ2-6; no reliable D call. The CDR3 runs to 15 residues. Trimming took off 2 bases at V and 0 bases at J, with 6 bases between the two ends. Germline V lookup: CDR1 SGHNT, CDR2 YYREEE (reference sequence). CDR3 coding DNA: TGTGCCAGCAGCTTAAGGGTCTCTGGGGCCAACGTCCTGACTTTC. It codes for CASSLRVSGANVLTF.

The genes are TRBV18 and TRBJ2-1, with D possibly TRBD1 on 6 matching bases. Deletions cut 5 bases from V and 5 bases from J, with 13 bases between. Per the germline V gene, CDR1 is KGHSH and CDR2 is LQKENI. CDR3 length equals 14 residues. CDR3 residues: CASSSYRVDNEQFF. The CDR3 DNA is TGTGCCAGCTCATCTTACAGGGTTGACAATGAGCAGTTCTTC.

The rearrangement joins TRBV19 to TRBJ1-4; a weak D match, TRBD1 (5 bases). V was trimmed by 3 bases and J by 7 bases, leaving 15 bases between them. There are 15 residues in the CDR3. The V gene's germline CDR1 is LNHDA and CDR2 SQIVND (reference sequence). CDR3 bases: TGTGCCAGTAGTATCGGTCCAGGGAGGGGTGAAAAACTGTTTTTT. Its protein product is CASSIGPGRGEKLFF.

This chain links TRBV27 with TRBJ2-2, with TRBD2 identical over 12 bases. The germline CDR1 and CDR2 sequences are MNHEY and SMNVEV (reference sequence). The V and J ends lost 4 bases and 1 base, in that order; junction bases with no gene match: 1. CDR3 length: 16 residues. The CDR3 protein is CASSSSGRVNTGELFF. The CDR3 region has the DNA TGTGCCAGCAGTTCTAGCGGGAGGGTGAACACCGGGGAGCTGTTTTTT.

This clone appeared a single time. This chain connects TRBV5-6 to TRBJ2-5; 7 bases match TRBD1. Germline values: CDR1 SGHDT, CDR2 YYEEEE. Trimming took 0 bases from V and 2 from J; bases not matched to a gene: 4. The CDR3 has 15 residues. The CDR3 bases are TGTGCCAGCAGCTTGGCCAGGGGGTTACAAGAGACCCAGTACTTC. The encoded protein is CASSLARGLQETQYF.

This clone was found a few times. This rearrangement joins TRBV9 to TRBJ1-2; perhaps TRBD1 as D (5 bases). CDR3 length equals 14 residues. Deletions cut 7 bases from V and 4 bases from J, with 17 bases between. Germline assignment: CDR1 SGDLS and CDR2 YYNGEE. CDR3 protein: CASGQGSGGYGYTF. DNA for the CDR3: TGTGCCAGCGGTCAGGGCAGCGGAGGCTATGGCTACACCTTC.